These T cell receptor beta chains were read from a single sample in a study of cytomegalovirus exposure and HLA in healthy donors. Clones were read by immunoSEQ multiplex PCR, and TCRdb kept only the in-frame ones, dropping some. The repertoire consists of over 150,000 clones, with about four fifths occurring once and the leading ten covering 1%. Sequenced sample: PBMCs. The receptors originated from a woman between 45 and 60 years old in good health and CMV-seropositive. Each CDR3 is given with its conserved first and last residue. Each record gives: J gene, V gene, clone size, D gene, CDR3 DNA, CDR3 protein. The D gene is left open where the match is weak. A clone size is listed for some rows: how often the clone was seen (once, few, many), or a class if it is expanded.

J: TRBJ1-1; V: TRBV7-3; size: NA; D: NA; DNA: TGTGCCAGCCAAGGGGGGGGGAACACTGAAGCTTTCTTT; CDR3: CASQGGGNTEAFF
J: TRBJ2-3; V: TRBV5-1; size: once; D: NA; DNA: TGCGCCAGCAGCTTGGGGGTTCGGGGTGATACGCAGTATTTT; CDR3: CASSLGVRGDTQYF
J: TRBJ1-1; V: TRBV11-2; size: NA; D: NA; DNA: TGTGCCAGCAGGGACCTACAGGGTAACACTGAAGCTTTCTTT; CDR3: CASRDLQGNTEAFF
J: TRBJ2-1; V: TRBV7-9; size: once; D: TRBD1; DNA: TGTTCCAGCAGCTCAAGGACAGGAGTTTCGTCCTACAATGAGCAGTTCTTC; CDR3: CSSSSRTGVSSYNEQFF
J: TRBJ2-1; V: TRBV23-1; size: NA; D: TRBD1; DNA: TGCGCCAGCAGTCAATCCATAGACCCCTCCGACAGGGTTGAGCAGTTCTTC; CDR3: CASSQSIDPSDRVEQFF
J: TRBJ2-5; V: TRBV4-3; size: once; D: TRBD1; DNA: TGCGCCAGCAGCCAAGACAGGGGGCAGGAGACCCAGTACTTC; CDR3: CASSQDRGQETQYF
J: TRBJ2-5; V: TRBV2; size: NA; D: TRBD2; DNA: TGTGCCAGCAGCATCCCAGGACTAGCGGGACAAGAGACCCAGTACTTC; CDR3: CASSIPGLAGQETQYF
J: TRBJ2-7; V: TRBV7-2; size: once; D: TRBD2; DNA: TGTGCCAGCAGCTTAATTCCTCCAGGGACTAGCTACGAGCAGTACTTC; CDR3: CASSLIPPGTSYEQYF
J: TRBJ2-7; V: TRBV27; size: few; D: TRBD1; DNA: TGTGCCAGCAGTTCCCTACCGGGACAGGGCTCCTACGAGCAGTACTTC; CDR3: CASSSLPGQGSYEQYF
J: TRBJ2-7; V: TRBV7-2; size: NA; D: NA; DNA: TGTGCCAGCAGCGACAGGACCGGTTACGAGCAGTACTTC; CDR3: CASSDRTGYEQYF
J: TRBJ2-3; V: TRBV7-9; size: NA; D: NA; DNA: TGTTCCAGCAGCTTCAAACAGGCGTACTCTAGCACAGATACGCAGTATTTT; CDR3: CSSSFKQAYSSTDTQYF
J: TRBJ2-3; V: TRBV28; size: NA; D: NA; DNA: TGTGCCAGCAGTTCTTGGAGGGTGACAGATACGCAGTATTTT; CDR3: CASSSWRVTDTQYF
J: TRBJ2-2; V: TRBV28; size: NA; D: NA; DNA: TGTGCCACCACGCTTCAGATCACCGGGGAGCTGTTTTTT; CDR3: CATTLQITGELFF
J: TRBJ1-1; V: TRBV19; size: NA; D: TRBD1; DNA: TGTGCCAGTAGTCCGGGGCAGGGGGTTGGGAACACTGAAGCTTTCTTT; CDR3: CASSPGQGVGNTEAFF
J: TRBJ1-2; V: TRBV5-1; size: NA; D: NA; DNA: TGCGCCAGCAGCTTGGAAGGACAGAGTTATGGCTACACCTTC; CDR3: CASSLEGQSYGYTF
J: TRBJ1-5; V: TRBV19; size: once; D: NA; DNA: TGTGCCAGTAGTCCTACTAGTTACCAGAGGAGCAATCAGCCCCAGCATTTT; CDR3: CASSPTSYQRSNQPQHF
J: TRBJ1-6; V: TRBV9; size: NA; D: NA; DNA: TGTGCCAGCAGTCAGGACACGCGGGGTAATTCACCCCTCCACTTT; CDR3: CASSQDTRGNSPLHF
J: TRBJ2-7; V: TRBV5-6; size: NA; D: NA; DNA: TGTGCCAGCAGCCCTAGAGTACTCAGGGCTTACGAGCAGTACTTC; CDR3: CASSPRVLRAYEQYF
J: TRBJ2-7; V: TRBV18; size: NA; D: TRBD1; DNA: TGTGCCAGCTCACCACCGGGACAGGTGTACTTC; CDR3: CASSPPGQVYF
J: TRBJ1-1; V: TRBV6-1; size: few; D: TRBD1; DNA: TGTGCCAGCAGTGGGACAGGGTCACTTCAAGCTTTCTTT; CDR3: CASSGTGSLQAFF
J: TRBJ2-7; V: TRBV28; size: NA; D: TRBD1; DNA: TGTGCCAGCAGTTTATTACAGGGGGGCGAGCAGTACTTC; CDR3: CASSLLQGGEQYF
J: TRBJ1-2; V: TRBV28; size: NA; D: NA; DNA: TGTGCCAGCAGTTTAAAGAGGGCATTCTATGGCTACACCTTC; CDR3: CASSLKRAFYGYTF